This entry lists 23 T cell receptor beta chains sequenced from one sample in a study of blood T cell repertoires in COVID-19. Assay used: immunoSEQ multiplex PCR; TCRdb lists only in-frame clones, some missing. The data contain about 180,000 clones, more than 75% of them singletons. Sequenced input: PBMCs or T cells enriched from blood (not recorded which). The receptors come from a woman aged 50 to 60 who had recovered from COVID-19.

V is TRBV21-1 and J is TRBJ1-4; the D segment call TRBD1 is taken from the table without a DNA check. TRBV21-1 is labeled a pseudogene. The length of the CDR3 is 16 residues. CDR3 sequence: CASSKGRQGFREKLFF. CDR3 DNA: TGTGCCAGCAGCAAAGGACGGCAGGGCTTCCGGGAAAAACTGTTTTTT.

This clone came up once. CDR3 protein: CASSRGLETQYF. The CDR3 bases are TGTGCCAGCAGTCGGGGGTTAGAGACCCAGTACTTC. The chain joins TRBV12-3 or TRBV12-4 to TRBJ2-5, with a possible D match to TRBD2 (6 bases). V was trimmed by 5 bases and J by 4 bases, leaving 8 bases between them. CDR3 size: 12 residues.

This chain joins TRBV19 and TRBJ2-1; 11 bases are a match to TRBD2. Trimming removed 6 bases from V and 7 bases from J; junction bases left unmatched: 8. The CDR3 totals 15 residues. The germline V gene has CDR1 LNHDA and CDR2 SQIVND (reference sequence). CDR3 sequence reads: CASSPGTSGNNEQFF. The CDR3 nucleotides read TGTGCCAGTAGCCCCGGGACTAGCGGAAATAATGAGCAGTTCTTC.

The genes are TRBV6-1 and TRBJ1-3; no clear D gene. The V gene's germline CDR1 is MNHNS and CDR2 SASEGT. V lost 3 bases, J lost 3 bases, and 15 bases lay in between. The CDR3 is 16 residues long. CDR3: CASSDGRAAHGNTIYF. CDR3 sequence (DNA): TGTGCCAGCAGTGATGGGAGGGCCGCCCATGGAAACACCATATATTTT.

The CDR3 loop reads CASSTAPGQGGPQHF. The CDR3 coding sequence is TGTGCCAGCAGTACCGCTCCCGGACAGGGAGGGCCCCAGCATTTT. The chain carries TRBV28 and TRBJ1-5; 8 bases agree with TRBD1. CDR1 and CDR2 (germline): MDHEN, SYDVKM. CDR3 size: 15 residues. Trimming removed 5 bases from V and 9 bases from J; junction bases left unmatched: 12. The full variable domain, rest sourced from reference TRBV28 and TRBJ1-5, is DVKVTQSSRYLVKRTGEKVFLECVQDMDHENMFWYRQDPGLGLRLIYFSYDVKMKEKGDIPEGYSVSREKKERFSLILESASTNQTSMYLCASSTAPGQGGPQHFGDGTRLSIL.

The J gene is TRBJ1-4, the V gene TRBV5-1; the D gene is possibly TRBD1 (6 bases). Germline CDR1 is SGHRS and CDR2 is YFSETQ. This CDR3 has 15 residues. The V gene lost 4 bases and the J gene lost 3 bases, with 13 bases spanning the gap. Here the CDR3 reads CASSPGQYANEKLFF. CDR3 nucleotides: TGCGCCAGCAGCCCAGGACAGTACGCTAATGAAAAACTGTTTTTT.

V and J are TRBV5-8 and TRBJ2-3; 7 bases are a match to TRBD1. The CDR3 has 15 amino acids. J lost 1 base, V lost 2 bases, and 4 bases had no gene match. Per germline, CDR1 SGHTS and CDR2 YDEGEE. CDR3 loop: CASSFRQGRTDTQYF. CDR3 nucleotide sequence: TGTGCCAGCAGCTTTCGACAGGGACGCACAGATACGCAGTATTTT.

This chain uses TRBV5-6 with TRBJ2-3; 10 bases fit TRBD1. The trim removed 2 bases at V and 1 base at J, leaving 13 bases unmatched. This CDR3 spans 19 amino acids. CDR1 and CDR2 (germline): SGHDT, YYEEEE. The CDR3 coding sequence is TGTGCCAGCAGCTTTTACGCGGGACAGGGGCCACTACGCACAGATACGCAGTATTTT. Protein sequence: CASSFYAGQGPLRTDTQYF.

The rearrangement uses TRBV5-6 and TRBJ2-2; a weak D match, TRBD2 (5 bases). The germline CDR1 and CDR2 sequences are SGHDT and YYEEEE. This CDR3 contains 15 residues. V was cut by 0 bases and J by 5 bases, with 11 bases left in between. The CDR3 reads CASSLGGLPTGELFF. In nucleotides, the CDR3 is TGTGCCAGCAGCTTGGGAGGGCTTCCAACCGGGGAGCTGTTTTTT. The whole variable domain, remainder taken from reference TRBV5-6 and TRBJ2-2, is DAGVTQSPTHLIKTRGQQVTLRCSPKSGHDTVSWYQQALGQGPQFIFQYYEEEERQRGNFPDRFSGHQFPNYSSELNVNALLLGDSALYLCASSLGGLPTGELFFGEGSRLTVL.

This clone was detected only a few times. The genes are TRBV5-1 and TRBJ2-3; D not resolved. V lost 0 bases, J lost 5 bases, and 13 bases lay in between. The germline V gene has CDR1 SGHRS and CDR2 YFSETQ. The CDR3 consists of 15 residues. The CDR3 region has the DNA TGCGCCAGCAGCTTGGATGGTCCGAGGATAGATACGCAGTATTTT. Its protein product is CASSLDGPRIDTQYF.

This sequence joins TRBV7-3 and TRBJ2-1, with 7 positions matching TRBD2. Germline-derived CDR1 and CDR2 are SGHTA and FQGTGA. The V and J ends lost 2 bases and 2 bases, in that order; junction bases with no gene match: 3. This CDR3 has 15 amino acids. The CDR3 DNA reads as TGTGCCAGCAGCTTACAAGCGGGACCCTACAATGAGCAGTTCTTC. It translates to CASSLQAGPYNEQFF.

CDR3 bases: TGTGCCACCAGTGAGCATGGACTAGCAGGCACAGATACGCAGTATTTT. Its protein is CATSEHGLAGTDTQYF. The chain combines TRBV24-1 with TRBJ2-3; TRBD2 matches at 8 bases. Germline V gene lookup returns CDR1 KGHDR and CDR2 SFDVKD. The CDR3 is 16 amino acids. After removal of 4 bases from V and 1 base from J, the junction contained 6 bases not matched to a gene.

This clone was seen once. The chain joins TRBV6-2 or TRBV6-3 to TRBJ2-7, with 10 positions matching TRBD2. V trimming: 3 bases; J trimming: 6 bases; junction bases outside the gene matches: 8. In germline, CDR1 is MNHEY, CDR2 SVGEGT. The CDR3 spans 15 residues. Here the CDR3 reads CASSYSAASGGEQYF. CDR3 DNA: TGTGCCAGCAGTTATTCGGCGGCTAGCGGGGGCGAGCAGTACTTC.

The rearrangement links TRBV9 to TRBJ2-2; D not resolved. CDR1 and CDR2 (germline): SGDLS, YYNGEE. V was shortened by 4 bases and J by 1 base, with 11 bases between the two germline ends. The CDR3 sequence is 15 residues long. The CDR3 region has the DNA TGTGCCAGCAGCCCCATGGCTCGGAACACCGGGGAGCTGTTTTTT. Its translation: CASSPMARNTGELFF. Full variable domain (rest looked up from reference TRBV9 and TRBJ2-2): DSGVTQTPKHLITATGQRVTLRCSPRSGDLSVYWYQQSLDQGLQFLIQYYNGEERAKGNILERFSAQQFPDLHSELNLSSLELGDSALYFCASSPMARNTGELFFGEGSRLTVL.

The rearrangement uses TRBV7-6 and TRBJ2-1; 7 nucleotides agree with TRBD2. CDR3 size: 16 residues. Germline V lookup: CDR1 SGHVS, CDR2 FNYEAQ. The junction had 10 bases not matched to a gene; V was cut back by 3 bases and J by 5 bases. The CDR3 DNA reads as TGTGCCAGCAGCTTGGCCCCCGCGGGAGTGGACAATGAGCAGTTCTTC. The encoded protein is CASSLAPAGVDNEQFF.

This chain joins TRBV11-3 and TRBJ2-7; 7 nucleotides agree with TRBD2. Germline loops: CDR1 SGHNT, CDR2 YENEEA. This CDR3 contains 14 residues. Trimming cost V 1 base and J 4 bases; bases outside gene matches: 4. The CDR3 sequence is CASSLGEGRYEQYF. DNA of the CDR3: TGTGCCAGCAGCTTAGGGGAGGGCCGGTACGAGCAGTACTTC.

This clone has only a few counts. This chain uses TRBV28 with TRBJ2-5, with 10 nucleotides matching TRBD2. The J segment lost 5 bases and the V segment lost 6 bases, leaving 9 bases of the junction unmatched. There are 15 residues in the CDR3. Germline CDR1 and CDR2: MDHEN and SYDVKM. CDR3 in DNA: TGTGCCAGCAGCCAATCCTTGGGACTAGCGGAGACCCAGTACTTC. Translating gives CASSQSLGLAETQYF.

This clone was recorded only once. V is TRBV28 and J is TRBJ2-2; 8 nucleotides agree with TRBD1. Looked up from germline, CDR1 is MDHEN and CDR2 is SYDVKM. This CDR3 region has 13 residues. Trimming took 6 bases from V and 6 from J; bases not matched to a gene: 3. The CDR3: CASRTGVAGELFF. In DNA form, the CDR3 reads TGTGCCAGCAGGACAGGGGTTGCCGGGGAGCTGTTTTTT.

This clone appeared once. The genes are TRBV11-2 and TRBJ2-1; 9 nucleotides match TRBD2. CDR1 is SGHAT, CDR2 FQNNGV, per germline. J gave up 8 bases and V 3 bases, and 17 bases lay outside the gene matches. The CDR3 runs to 18 residues. The DNA for the CDR3 is TGTGCCAGCAGCTTCGGGGGCTTTGCGGGAGGGCCTTGGGATGAGCAGTTCTTC. It codes for CASSFGGFAGGPWDEQFF.

The V and J genes are TRBV11-2 and TRBJ2-5; 8 bases line up with TRBD1. CDR3 length equals 14 residues. Looked up from germline, CDR1 is SGHAT and CDR2 is FQNNGV. Trimming took 3 bases from V and 5 from J; bases not matched to a gene: 5. CDR3 DNA: TGTGCCAGCAGCTTGAACAGGGGGTCTGAGACCCAGTACTTC. It is translated as CASSLNRGSETQYF.

This rearrangement joins TRBV19 to TRBJ1-1, with TRBD1 matching 8 bases. J gave up 11 bases and V 6 bases, and 8 bases lay outside the gene matches. CDR3 length: 12 amino acids. From germline, CDR1 is LNHDA and CDR2 SQIVND (reference sequence). CDR3 nucleotides: TGTGCCAGTAGCCCCTTCCAGGGGGCGGCTTTCTTT. The encoded protein is CASSPFQGAAFF.

J is TRBJ2-7 and V is TRBV4-2, with TRBD2 matching over 7 bases. Germline values: CDR1 LGHNA, CDR2 YNFKEQ. V lost 2 bases to trimming and J lost 3 bases; unmatched junction nucleotides: 10. CDR3 size: 16 residues. This CDR3 is CASSQRPEPGGYEQYF. CDR3 DNA sequence: TGTGCCAGCAGCCAAAGGCCCGAGCCGGGGGGCTACGAGCAGTACTTC.

The chain is built from TRBV18 and TRBJ2-3; a weak D match, TRBD2 (7 bases). V was shortened by 3 bases and J by 0 bases, with 13 bases between the two germline ends. CDR1 KGHSH and CDR2 LQKENI come from the germline V gene. CDR3 length: 16 residues. CDR3 in amino acids: CASSPGGGPSTDTQYF. In DNA, the CDR3 is TGTGCCAGCTCACCGGGAGGGGGACCTAGCACAGATACGCAGTATTTT.